Below are 18 T cell receptor beta chains sequenced from a single sample in a study of blood T cells in healthy people across ages. PCR was performed a second time for roughly 7 to 11 cycles using a sample-barcoded 5' primer and a J-beta primer mix. TCRdb analysed the 5' RACE reads with MiXCR anew, one entry per CDR3 protein. Of 450,000 to 700,000 distinct CDR3 sequences listed, about 26% were seen once; the top ten hold roughly 20%. Sequencing was carried out using blood. The origin of the receptors is a woman between 65 and 79 years old in good health.

This clonotype was seen only a few times. The chain employs TRBV4-3 and TRBJ2-3; D is uncertain. The CDR3 has 18 amino acids. The germline V gene has CDR1 LGHNA and CDR2 YSLEER. Trimming left V 0 bases short and J 2 bases short, with 18 bases between. The chain's CDR3 is CASSQEVMAHLNTDTQYF. DNA for the CDR3: TGCGCCAGCAGCCAAGAAGTAATGGCCCACCTTAACACAGATACGCAGTATTTT.

Note on this clonotype: Relative to the germline gene, one junction end is altered; a read error may explain this. The CDR3 region has the DNA TGCAGTGCTAGAGCGGGCAGCAGCCAAGAGACCCAGTACTTT. As protein: CSARAGSSQETQYF. J is TRBJ2-3 and V is TRBV20-1; D ambiguous. Per germline, CDR1 DFQATT and CDR2 SNEGSKA (reference sequence). The CDR3 spans 14 residues.

This clonotype was seen repeatedly, ten times or more. The CDR3 loop reads CASSKTSGSYNEQFF. The CDR3 DNA follows: TGTGCCAGCTCAAAGACTAGCGGGTCTTACAATGAGCAGTTCTTC. The gene calls are TRBV18 and TRBJ2-1; 10 positions agree with TRBD2. The CDR3 has 15 residues. The V segment lost 5 bases and the J segment 4 bases; nucleotides outside the gene matches: 5. Looked up from germline, CDR1 is KGHSH and CDR2 is LQKENI. The entire variable domain, with the rest obtained from reference TRBV18 and TRBJ2-1, is as follows: NAGVMQNPRHLVRRRGQEARLRCSPMKGHSHVYWYRQLPEEGLKFMVYLQKENIIDESGMPKERFSAEFPKEGPSILRIQQVVRGDSAAYFCASSKTSGSYNEQFFGPGTRLTVL.

The chain joins TRBV12-3 or TRBV12-4 to TRBJ1-2; D remains ambiguous. V lost 5 bases to trimming and J lost 0 bases, with 10 bases between them. The length of the CDR3 is 14 residues. The CDR3 sequence: CASSPPHANYGYTF. In DNA form, the CDR3 reads TGTGCCAGCAGTCCCCCCCACGCTAACTATGGCTACACCTTC.

V and J are TRBV27 and TRBJ2-6; D is unclear. The ends were cut back, 3 bases at V and 0 bases at J, with 3 bases in the middle. CDR3 length equals 14 residues. CDR1 and CDR2 (germline): MNHEY, SMNVEV (reference sequence). The CDR3 loop reads CASSFNSGANVLTF. CDR3 DNA sequence: TGTGCCAGCAGTTTTAACTCTGGGGCCAACGTCCTGACTTTC. The full variable domain, in which reference TRBV27 and TRBJ2-6 provide the parts outside the CDR3, is EAQVTQNPRYLITVTGKKLTVTCSQNMNHEYMSWYRQDPGLGLRQIYYSMNVEVTDKGDVPEGYKVSRKEKRNFPLILESPSPNQTSLYFCASSFNSGANVLTFGAGSRLTVL.

This chain uses TRBV5-4 with TRBJ2-6, with 9 bases aligning to TRBD1. CDR3 length: 18 amino acids. Germline V lookup: CDR1 SGHNT, CDR2 YYREEE (reference sequence). V trimming: 0 bases; J trimming: 1 base; junction bases outside the gene matches: 5. CDR3 nucleotides: TGTGCCAGCAGCTTGGGACAGGGGGTGCGGTCTGGGGCCAACGTCCTGACTTTC. It encodes CASSLGQGVRSGANVLTF.

Of note for this clonotype: Germline and junction disagree at one end, which may indicate a read error. The V gene is TRBV4-2, the J gene TRBJ2-1; TRBD1 is a possible D gene (6 bases). Germline V gives CDR1 LGHNA, CDR2 YNFKEQ. The CDR3 runs 15 residues. CDR3 sequence reads: CASSQDRQVYNEQSF. The CDR3 nucleotides read TGTGCCAGCAGCCAAGACCGACAGGTTTACAATGAGCAGTCCTTC.

This clonotype has only a few counts. The chain is built from TRBV12-3 or TRBV12-4 and TRBJ2-7, with D perhaps being TRBD1 or TRBD2 (6 bases each). The CDR3 is 15 amino acids. V lost 2 bases and J lost 6, with 17 bases in between. CDR3 protein: CASSLFGGGMVEQYF. In DNA, the CDR3 is TGTGCCAGCAGTTTATTCGGGGGCGGGATGGTCGAGCAGTACTTC.

This chain joins TRBV20-1 and TRBJ1-5; D possibly corresponds to TRBD1 (5 bases). The V end lost 4 bases, the J end lost 1 base, and 17 bases lay between the germline ends. CDR1 is DFQATT and CDR2 is SNEGSKA in the germline V gene (reference sequence). There are 16 residues in the CDR3. DNA for the CDR3: TGCAGTGCTAAGCGGGGGTCTGGTGTAAGCAATCAGCCCCAGCATTTT. Translation: CSAKRGSGVSNQPQHF.

Many counts were recorded for this clonotype. This chain links TRBV7-7 with TRBJ2-5, with D uncertain. The CDR3 is 13 residues long. The germline gives CDR1 SSHAT, CDR2 FNYEAQ (reference sequence). Deletions cut 4 bases from V and 5 bases from J, with 11 bases between. CDR3 protein: CASSSRKRETQYF. CDR3 DNA sequence: TGTGCCAGCAGCTCGAGAAAGAGGGAGACCCAGTACTTC.

The rearrangement uses TRBV20-1 and TRBJ1-2; no reliable D call. There are 12 residues in the CDR3. CDR1 is DFQATT, CDR2 SNEGSKA, per germline (reference sequence). The V end was cut by 6 bases, the J end by 8 bases, with 16 bases between. The CDR3 is CSATIKTRGYTF. The DNA of the CDR3 is TGCAGTGCCACCATTAAGACGCGAGGCTACACCTTC.

There are many counts of this clonotype. V is TRBV4-1 and J is TRBJ2-5, with 7 nucleotides matching TRBD1. From germline, CDR1 is MGHRA and CDR2 YSYEKL. CDR3 length equals 18 residues. J gave up 1 base and V 0 bases, and 11 bases lay outside the gene matches. CDR3 loop: CASSQDGRRDSFQETQYF. The CDR3 coding sequence is TGCGCCAGCAGCCAAGATGGCCGTCGGGACAGCTTCCAAGAGACCCAGTACTTC.

This clonotype was recorded many times. CDR3 sequence: CASSPRFGYTF. The DNA for the CDR3 is TGTGCCAGCAGCCCCCGTTTCGGCTACACCTTC. This chain joins TRBV7-2 and TRBJ1-2, with unresolved D. CDR1 and CDR2 (germline): SGHTA, FQGNSA. The CDR3 loop spans 11 amino acids. Trimming removed 5 bases from V and 8 bases from J, with 9 bases in between.

The genes are TRBV6-2 or TRBV6-3 and TRBJ2-4, with a tentative D call TRBD1 (6 bases). The CDR3 is 16 amino acids. The germline gives CDR1 MNHEY, CDR2 SVGEGT. V lost 0 bases and J 5 bases, leaving 14 bases between the germline ends. CDR3 residues: CASSYSFSSGENIQYF. CDR3 DNA: TGTGCCAGCAGTTACTCTTTCAGCTCAGGGGAAAACATTCAGTACTTC.

V is TRBV15 and J is TRBJ2-3, with 8 bases matching TRBD1. J gave up 4 bases and V 1 base, and 13 bases lay outside the gene matches. CDR3 length equals 18 residues. The V gene's germline CDR1 is LNHNV and CDR2 YYDKDF (reference sequence). This CDR3 is CATSRGTGRQGKSDTQYF. Here the CDR3 DNA reads TGTGCCACCAGCAGAGGTACCGGTCGACAGGGGAAGTCAGATACGCAGTATTTT. Based on the CDR3 plus reference TRBV15 and TRBJ2-3, the full variable domain is DAMVIQNPRYQVTQFGKPVTLSCSQTLNHNVMYWYQQKSSQAPKLLFHYYDKDFNNEADTPDNFQSRRPNTSFCFLDIRSPGLGDTAMYLCATSRGTGRQGKSDTQYFGPGTRLTVL.

The chain couples TRBV12-3 or TRBV12-4 to TRBJ2-1; D not resolved. With 4 bases removed from V and 9 bases from J, the gap between germline ends came to 7 bases. The CDR3 loop spans 11 amino acids. CDR3 in amino acids: CASSYEAEQFF. CDR3 DNA: TGTGCCAGCAGTTATGAAGCTGAGCAGTTCTTC.

This clonotype was counted a few times. The rearrangement uses TRBV20-1 and TRBJ2-7; D may be TRBD2 (7 bases). The V end was cut by 6 bases, the J end by 7 bases, with 19 bases between. The CDR3 spans 13 residues. Germline loops: CDR1 DFQATT, CDR2 SNEGSKA (reference sequence). The CDR3 sequence is CSARPGGRGEQYF. DNA for the CDR3: TGCAGTGCCCGCCCCGGGGGGCGAGGGGAGCAGTACTTC.

The gene calls are TRBV5-6 and TRBJ1-3, with a weak D call TRBD1 (6 bases). The V end was cut by 2 bases, the J end by 3 bases, with 9 bases between. Germline CDR1 reads SGHDT; CDR2 reads YYEEEE. The CDR3 is 14 residues long. Here the CDR3 reads CASSLRDIGNTIYF. Here the CDR3 DNA reads TGTGCCAGCAGCTTACGGGACATTGGAAACACCATATATTTT. The full variable domain, in which reference TRBV5-6 and TRBJ1-3 provide the parts outside the CDR3, is DAGVTQSPTHLIKTRGQQVTLRCSPKSGHDTVSWYQQALGQGPQFIFQYYEEEERQRGNFPDRFSGHQFPNYSSELNVNALLLGDSALYLCASSLRDIGNTIYFGEGSWLTVV.